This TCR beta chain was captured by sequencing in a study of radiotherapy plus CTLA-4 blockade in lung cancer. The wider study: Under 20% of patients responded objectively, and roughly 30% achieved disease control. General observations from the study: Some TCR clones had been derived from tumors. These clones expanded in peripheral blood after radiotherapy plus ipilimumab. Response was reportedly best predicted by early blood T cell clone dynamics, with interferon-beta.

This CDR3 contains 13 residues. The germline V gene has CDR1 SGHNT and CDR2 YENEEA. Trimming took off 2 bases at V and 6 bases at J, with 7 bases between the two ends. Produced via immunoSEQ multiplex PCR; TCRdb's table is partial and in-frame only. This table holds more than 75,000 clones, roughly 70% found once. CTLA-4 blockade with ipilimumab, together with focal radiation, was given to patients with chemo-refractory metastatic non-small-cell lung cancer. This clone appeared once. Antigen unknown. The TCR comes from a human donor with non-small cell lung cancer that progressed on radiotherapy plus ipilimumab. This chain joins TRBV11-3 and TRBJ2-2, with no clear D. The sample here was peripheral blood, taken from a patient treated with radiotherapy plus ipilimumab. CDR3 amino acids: CASSLRFPGELFF. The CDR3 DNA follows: TGTGCCAGCAGCTTAAGATTTCCCGGGGAGCTGTTTTTT. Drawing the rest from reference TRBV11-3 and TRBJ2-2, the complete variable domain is EAGVVQSPRYKIIEKKQPVAFWCNPISGHNTLYWYLQNLGQGPELLIRYENEEAVDDSQLPKDRFSAERLKGVDSTLKIQPAELGDSAVYLCASSLRFPGELFFGEGSRLTVL.